Listed below are T cell receptor beta chains from one sample, sequenced in a study of T cell responses to AZD1222 COVID-19 vaccine. The protocol was immunoSEQ multiplex PCR, while the TCRdb copy is restricted to in-frame clones and leaves out a portion. The data hold about 140,000 clones, with more than 85% observed a single time. The sample in question was peripheral blood, obtained on day 0 of AZD1222 vaccination. These receptors came from an adult in good health. CDR3s include the opening cysteine and the closing phenylalanine or tryptophan. Fields, in order: J gene, clone size, V gene, D gene, CDR3 DNA, CDR3 protein. D genes are given only for firm matches. Expanded clones get a size class; other rows say once, few or many, or leave the size out.

j_call: TRBJ2-7; clone_size: .; v_call: TRBV5-1; d_call: TRBD2; cdr3_nt: TGCGCCAGCAGCCAAACAGCGGGAGTGGGTACCTACGAGCAGTACTTC; cdr3_aa: CASSQTAGVGTYEQYF
j_call: TRBJ2-5; clone_size: .; v_call: TRBV3-1/TRBV3-2; d_call: .; cdr3_nt: TGTGCCAGCAGCCCCCCAGGGTGGGGAGAGACCCAGTACTTC; cdr3_aa: CASSPPGWGETQYF
j_call: TRBJ2-3; clone_size: once; v_call: TRBV5-1; d_call: .; cdr3_nt: TGCGCCAGCAGCTTGGCCGGGGGCGGCCATACGCAGTATTTT; cdr3_aa: CASSLAGGGHTQYF
j_call: TRBJ1-2; clone_size: few; v_call: TRBV19; d_call: TRBD1; cdr3_nt: TGTGCCAGTAGTACCCGGGACAGGAAGGAGGGCTACACCTTC; cdr3_aa: CASSTRDRKEGYTF
j_call: TRBJ1-2; clone_size: .; v_call: TRBV6-2/TRBV6-3; d_call: TRBD1; cdr3_nt: TGTGCCAGCAGTTATTTAGGGGGCGGCTACACCTTC; cdr3_aa: CASSYLGGGYTF
j_call: TRBJ1-4; clone_size: .; v_call: TRBV6-2/TRBV6-3; d_call: .; cdr3_nt: TGTGCCAGCAGTTACTCGACCGGGGTGACAAAACTGTTTTTT; cdr3_aa: CASSYSTGVTKLFF
j_call: TRBJ1-4; clone_size: .; v_call: TRBV27; d_call: .; cdr3_nt: TGTGCCAGCAGTTTAAGGTTTAGGGGATATGAAAAACTGTTTTTT; cdr3_aa: CASSLRFRGYEKLFF
j_call: TRBJ2-1; clone_size: .; v_call: TRBV15; d_call: TRBD1; cdr3_nt: TGTGCCACCGGCCCCCTGGGACAGCAAAACAATGAGCAGTTCTTC; cdr3_aa: CATGPLGQQNNEQFF
j_call: TRBJ2-7; clone_size: .; v_call: TRBV15; d_call: .; cdr3_nt: TGTGCCACCAGCAGAGATATGGGGCGGGTTGAGCAGTACTTC; cdr3_aa: CATSRDMGRVEQYF
j_call: TRBJ2-3; clone_size: .; v_call: TRBV9; d_call: .; cdr3_nt: TGTGCCAGCAGCCCCTGGGGCGACCTCACAGATACGCAGTATTTT; cdr3_aa: CASSPWGDLTDTQYF
j_call: TRBJ1-5; clone_size: .; v_call: TRBV19; d_call: TRBD1; cdr3_nt: TGTGCCACGTCCGAGGCAGGGGGCGACCAGCCCCAGCATTTT; cdr3_aa: CATSEAGGDQPQHF
j_call: TRBJ2-3; clone_size: .; v_call: TRBV11-2; d_call: TRBD2; cdr3_nt: TGTGCCAGCAGCTCCAAGAGGACTAGCGGCACAGATACGCAGTATTTT; cdr3_aa: CASSSKRTSGTDTQYF
j_call: TRBJ2-7; clone_size: .; v_call: TRBV18; d_call: TRBD2; cdr3_nt: TGTGCCAGCTCCCCACCCGTGGGAGGGGCCGAGCAGTACTTC; cdr3_aa: CASSPPVGGAEQYF
j_call: TRBJ2-7; clone_size: .; v_call: TRBV7-2; d_call: .; cdr3_nt: TGTGCCAGCAGCTCCTGGGCCTCTGGGGAGCAGTACTTC; cdr3_aa: CASSSWASGEQYF
j_call: TRBJ2-1; clone_size: .; v_call: TRBV9; d_call: TRBD2; cdr3_nt: TGTGCCAGCAGCGCCGGGGCCTCACTAGCGGGAGGCGTCCATGAGCAGTTCTTC; cdr3_aa: CASSAGASLAGGVHEQFF
j_call: TRBJ2-1; clone_size: .; v_call: TRBV7-3; d_call: .; cdr3_nt: TGTGCCAGCAGCCTCGGTGCCAACAATGAGCAGTTCTTC; cdr3_aa: CASSLGANNEQFF
j_call: TRBJ1-2; clone_size: .; v_call: TRBV5-1; d_call: .; cdr3_nt: TGCGCCAGCAGCCGGGACTATGGCTACACCTTC; cdr3_aa: CASSRDYGYTF
j_call: TRBJ2-3; clone_size: .; v_call: TRBV24-1; d_call: TRBD1; cdr3_nt: TGTGCCACCAGTGATCGGACAGGGAGATTGGATACGCAGTATTTT; cdr3_aa: CATSDRTGRLDTQYF
j_call: TRBJ1-2; clone_size: .; v_call: TRBV10-2; d_call: .; cdr3_nt: TGCGCCAGCAGTGAGTCTGCGGGTAACTATGGCTACACCTTC; cdr3_aa: CASSESAGNYGYTF
j_call: TRBJ1-1; clone_size: .; v_call: TRBV28; d_call: .; cdr3_nt: TGTGCCAGCAGTACTCCACAGGGATCCCACACTGAAGCTTTCTTT; cdr3_aa: CASSTPQGSHTEAFF
j_call: TRBJ1-1; clone_size: .; v_call: TRBV28; d_call: .; cdr3_nt: TGTGCCAGCAGTTCTAAAGGTGAAGCTTTCTTT; cdr3_aa: CASSSKGEAFF
j_call: TRBJ2-5; clone_size: .; v_call: TRBV5-6; d_call: TRBD2; cdr3_nt: TGTGCCAGCAGCTTATGGGATAGCGGGGGGGCGGAGACCCAGTACTTC; cdr3_aa: CASSLWDSGGAETQYF
j_call: TRBJ1-1; clone_size: .; v_call: TRBV28; d_call: TRBD1; cdr3_nt: TGTGCCAGCAGTTCTCGGTCCGGGACAGGGATAGGGAGCACTGAAGCTTTCTTT; cdr3_aa: CASSSRSGTGIGSTEAFF
j_call: TRBJ2-3; clone_size: .; v_call: TRBV11-1; d_call: .; cdr3_nt: TGTGCCAGCAGCTTAGCGGGCGGCGGTACTTCAGATACGCAGTATTTT; cdr3_aa: CASSLAGGGTSDTQYF
j_call: TRBJ1-5; clone_size: few; v_call: TRBV12-3/TRBV12-4; d_call: .; cdr3_nt: TGTGCCAGCAGTCCCTTATCGCAGCCCCAGCATTTT; cdr3_aa: CASSPLSQPQHF
j_call: TRBJ1-2; clone_size: .; v_call: TRBV4-1; d_call: TRBD1; cdr3_nt: TGCGCCAGCAGCCATCACACGAGGCGGAGGGGGCAGGGCTATGGCTACACCTTC; cdr3_aa: CASSHHTRRRGQGYGYTF
j_call: TRBJ2-7; clone_size: .; v_call: TRBV5-6; d_call: .; cdr3_nt: TGTGCCAGCACCTGGGGCGGAGACGAGCAGTACTTC; cdr3_aa: CASTWGGDEQYF
j_call: TRBJ1-6; clone_size: .; v_call: TRBV21-1; d_call: .; cdr3_nt: TGTGCCAGCAGCAAAGAGCAGGTGGGGAATTCACCCCTCCACTTT; cdr3_aa: CASSKEQVGNSPLHF
j_call: TRBJ2-7; clone_size: .; v_call: TRBV11-3; d_call: .; cdr3_nt: TGTGCCAGCAGCTTGGGCAGTTCCTACGAGCAGTACTTC; cdr3_aa: CASSLGSSYEQYF
j_call: TRBJ1-6; clone_size: .; v_call: TRBV5-6; d_call: .; cdr3_nt: TGTGCCAGCAAGTTGAGGCAGCGGGGACCCCTCCACTTT; cdr3_aa: CASKLRQRGPLHF
j_call: TRBJ2-1; clone_size: .; v_call: TRBV28; d_call: TRBD1; cdr3_nt: TGTGCCAGCAGCGCTTGGACAGGGGCCCTCAATGAGCAGTTCTTC; cdr3_aa: CASSAWTGALNEQFF
j_call: TRBJ2-3; clone_size: .; v_call: TRBV5-5; d_call: .; cdr3_nt: TGTGCCAGCAGCTACGGACCAGCGGGTACTAGCACAGATACGCAGTATTTT; cdr3_aa: CASSYGPAGTSTDTQYF
j_call: TRBJ1-5; clone_size: .; v_call: TRBV5-1; d_call: .; cdr3_nt: TGCGCCAGCAGCTTGGCCGGACTCTTGAATCAGCCCCAGCATTTT; cdr3_aa: CASSLAGLLNQPQHF
j_call: TRBJ2-2; clone_size: .; v_call: TRBV5-1; d_call: .; cdr3_nt: TGCGCCAGCAGCTTAGGGGGTGGCACCGGGGAGCTGTTTTTT; cdr3_aa: CASSLGGGTGELFF
j_call: TRBJ1-4; clone_size: once; v_call: TRBV28; d_call: .; cdr3_nt: TGTGCCAGCCTCACAGGGAGTAATGAAAAACTGTTTTTT; cdr3_aa: CASLTGSNEKLFF
j_call: TRBJ2-7; clone_size: .; v_call: TRBV13; d_call: TRBD1; cdr3_nt: TGTGCCAGCAGCAACGTCAGACAGGGGACCTACGAGCAGTACTTC; cdr3_aa: CASSNVRQGTYEQYF
j_call: TRBJ1-1; clone_size: .; v_call: TRBV2; d_call: .; cdr3_nt: TGTGTGGGCCGTGAAGCTTTCTTT; cdr3_aa: CVGREAFF
j_call: TRBJ2-7; clone_size: .; v_call: TRBV11-3; d_call: TRBD1; cdr3_nt: TGTGCCAGCAGCTTATTGGGGACAGGGGCAGCCTACGAGCAGTACTTC; cdr3_aa: CASSLLGTGAAYEQYF
j_call: TRBJ2-3; clone_size: .; v_call: TRBV3-1/TRBV3-2; d_call: .; cdr3_nt: TGTGCCAGCAGCCAAGAGGGCGGGTCCACAGATACGCAGTATTTT; cdr3_aa: CASSQEGGSTDTQYF
j_call: TRBJ2-1; clone_size: .; v_call: TRBV28; d_call: TRBD2; cdr3_nt: TGTGCCAGCAAAGCGGGAGGGTCCTACAATGAGCAGTTCTTC; cdr3_aa: CASKAGGSYNEQFF
j_call: TRBJ2-5; clone_size: .; v_call: TRBV24-1; d_call: .; cdr3_nt: TGTGCCACCAGTTTGGGCTCAGGTCGGAGAGGGGAGACCCAGTACTTC; cdr3_aa: CATSLGSGRRGETQYF
j_call: TRBJ2-1; clone_size: .; v_call: TRBV20-1; d_call: .; cdr3_nt: TGCAGTGCTAGAGATTTGGATGAGCAGTTCTTC; cdr3_aa: CSARDLDEQFF
j_call: TRBJ2-3; clone_size: .; v_call: TRBV3-1/TRBV3-2; d_call: .; cdr3_nt: TGTGCCAGCAGCCAAGATCGTAACCAGCGGGGCACAGATACGCAGTATTTT; cdr3_aa: CASSQDRNQRGTDTQYF
j_call: TRBJ2-3; clone_size: .; v_call: TRBV21-1; d_call: .; cdr3_nt: TGTGCCAGCAGCATCTCAGGACATCCTCTTACTAGCACAGATACGCAGTATTTT; cdr3_aa: CASSISGHPLTSTDTQYF
j_call: TRBJ1-6; clone_size: .; v_call: TRBV6-2/TRBV6-3; d_call: .; cdr3_nt: TGTGCCAGCAGTTACGGGCGGGTAACCCTCCACTTT; cdr3_aa: CASSYGRVTLHF
j_call: TRBJ2-7; clone_size: .; v_call: TRBV28; d_call: TRBD1; cdr3_nt: TGTGCCAGCAGTATGGGGACAGGGATTTACGAGCAGTACTTC; cdr3_aa: CASSMGTGIYEQYF
j_call: TRBJ1-1; clone_size: .; v_call: TRBV10-3; d_call: .; cdr3_nt: TGTGCCATCAAGGAGGGCACGAACACTGAAGCTTTCTTT; cdr3_aa: CAIKEGTNTEAFF
j_call: TRBJ2-2; clone_size: .; v_call: TRBV5-6; d_call: .; cdr3_nt: TGTGCCAGCAGTCGCGGCACGCTCACCGGGGAGCTGTTTTTT; cdr3_aa: CASSRGTLTGELFF
j_call: TRBJ1-2; clone_size: .; v_call: TRBV20-1; d_call: .; cdr3_nt: TGCAGTGCAGGGGCGTTTGGCTACACCTTC; cdr3_aa: CSAGAFGYTF
j_call: TRBJ2-3; clone_size: .; v_call: TRBV7-6; d_call: TRBD2; cdr3_nt: TGTGCCAGCAGCTTAGCGCGGGGGGCCCCAGATACGCAGTATTTT; cdr3_aa: CASSLARGAPDTQYF
j_call: TRBJ2-5; clone_size: .; v_call: TRBV15; d_call: TRBD2; cdr3_nt: TGTGCCACCAGCAGTCGGGCTAGCGGGGTGCGGACCCAGTACTTC; cdr3_aa: CATSSRASGVRTQYF
j_call: TRBJ1-1; clone_size: .; v_call: TRBV6-5; d_call: .; cdr3_nt: TGTGCCAGCAGTTTATACACTGAAGCTTTCTTT; cdr3_aa: CASSLYTEAFF
j_call: TRBJ2-7; clone_size: .; v_call: TRBV7-9; d_call: .; cdr3_nt: TGTGCCAGCAGCGGACGGGGGTTCGAGCAGTACTTC; cdr3_aa: CASSGRGFEQYF
j_call: TRBJ1-1; clone_size: .; v_call: TRBV13; d_call: TRBD1; cdr3_nt: TGTGCCAGCAGCTTAGTCTCAGGGGGGGACAAAAACACTGAAGCTTTCTTT; cdr3_aa: CASSLVSGGDKNTEAFF
j_call: TRBJ1-2; clone_size: .; v_call: TRBV7-8; d_call: TRBD1; cdr3_nt: TGTGCCAGCAGACGGGACAGGGTGGGTTATGGCTACACCTTC; cdr3_aa: CASRRDRVGYGYTF
j_call: TRBJ1-2; clone_size: .; v_call: TRBV19; d_call: TRBD1; cdr3_nt: TGTGCCAGTAGTTTGGGACAGGGGTTCTATGGCTACACCTTC; cdr3_aa: CASSLGQGFYGYTF
j_call: TRBJ1-1; clone_size: .; v_call: TRBV6-5; d_call: TRBD1; cdr3_nt: TGTGCCAGCAGTCGGGACAGGACCGAAGCTTTCTTT; cdr3_aa: CASSRDRTEAFF
j_call: TRBJ2-3; clone_size: once; v_call: TRBV9; d_call: .; cdr3_nt: TGTGCCAGCAGCGTAGCCGACTGGAACACAGATACGCAGTATTTT; cdr3_aa: CASSVADWNTDTQYF